A single sample gave rise to the 2 T cell receptor beta chains below, sequenced in a study of blood T cell repertoires in COVID-19. Clones were read by immunoSEQ multiplex PCR, and TCRdb kept only the in-frame ones, dropping some. The sample consists of about 250,000 clones, 70% to 90% of them appearing once. The sample was peripheral blood. The receptor source for this set is a woman aged 40 to 50 who had recovered from COVID-19.

This clone was seen only once. This chain joins TRBV5-6 and TRBJ2-5; D is unresolved. CDR1 is SGHDT, CDR2 YYEEEE, per germline. V was pared by 1 base and J by 5 bases, with 6 bases between. This CDR3 has 12 amino acids. CDR3 coding DNA: TGTGCCAGCAGCTTGCGCCGGGAGACCCAGTACTTC. Residues: CASSLRRETQYF.

The chain combines TRBV28 with TRBJ1-4; 7 bases agree with TRBD1. The CDR3 extends over 14 amino acids. Germline CDR1 is MDHEN and CDR2 is SYDVKM. Trimming took 6 bases from V and 3 from J; bases not matched to a gene: 4. The CDR3, as DNA: TGTGCCAGCAGCACCGGGACAGCTAATGAAAAACTGTTTTTT. It specifies CASSTGTANEKLFF.